The 10 T cell receptor beta chains listed next were all sequenced from one sample in a study of radiotherapy plus CTLA-4 blockade in lung cancer (dated by TCRdb to 2016 to 2019). Library construction relied on the immunoSEQ multiplex PCR assay. As stored in TCRdb, this immuneACCESS dataset retains in-frame rearrangements with V and J assigned. A fraction of the clones does not appear; measured against another copy, unresolved V genes explain less than half of the discrepancy, and the remainder lacks a known reason. Across this sample there are 50,000 to 65,000 clones, with roughly three quarters seen only once. Around 8.8% of the sample goes to the ten largest clones. The sample in question was peripheral blood, obtained from a patient treated with radiotherapy plus ipilimumab. These receptors were collected from a human donor with non-small cell lung cancer who had a complete response to radiotherapy plus ipilimumab.

The chain carries TRBV15 and TRBJ1-1; no clear D gene. The CDR3 has 14 residues. Germline V gene lookup returns CDR1 LNHNV and CDR2 YYDKDF (reference sequence). V was cut by 8 bases and J by 0 bases, with 13 bases left in between. As DNA, the CDR3 is TGTGCCACCTCGGCTTCAGGAATGAACACTGAAGCTTTCTTT. Its translation: CATSASGMNTEAFF.

CDR3 in DNA: TGTGCCAGTAGAACCGGGACTAGGGTTTCCAATGAGCAGTTCTTC. It yields the protein CASRTGTRVSNEQFF. The rearrangement links TRBV19 to TRBJ2-1; 8 nucleotides align to TRBD2. The V and J ends lost 6 bases and 6 bases, in that order; junction bases with no gene match: 10. This CDR3 is 15 amino acids long. Germline CDR1 is LNHDA and CDR2 is SQIVND (reference sequence). Full variable domain (remainder filled in from reference TRBV19 and TRBJ2-1): DGGITQSPKYLFRKEGQNVTLSCEQNLNHDAMYWYRQDPGQGLRLIYYSQIVNDFQKGDIAEGYSVSREKKESFPLTVTSAQKNPTAFYLCASRTGTRVSNEQFFGPGTRLTVL.

This clone was counted a few times. J is TRBJ2-7 and V is TRBV10-3; TRBD1 matches at 8 bases. Unmatched junction bases numbered 7, after V lost 10 bases and J lost 2 bases. Germline CDR1 and CDR2: ENHRY and SYGVKD. The CDR3 loop spans 13 amino acids. The CDR3 spells CANRTGKTYEQYV. The CDR3 DNA follows: TGTGCCAACCGGACAGGGAAGACCTACGAGCAGTACGTC.

V and J are TRBV5-6 and TRBJ1-6, with D possibly matching TRBD1 (6 bases). V was pared by 2 bases and J by 5 bases, with 11 bases between. The CDR3 is 15 residues long. Germline V gives CDR1 SGHDT, CDR2 YYEEEE. The CDR3: CASSFVGAHNSPLHF. CDR3 in DNA: TGTGCCAGCAGCTTTGTGGGGGCGCATAATTCACCCCTCCACTTT.

In its sample, this clone was seen a few times. The chain recombines TRBV7-9 with TRBJ1-2, with 9 bases identical to TRBD1. Losses at the gene ends were 3 bases for V and 6 bases for J; bases not matched to a gene: 5. Germline lookup yields CDR1 SEHNR and CDR2 FQNEAQ (reference sequence). The CDR3 runs to 14 residues. DNA of the CDR3: TGTGCCAGCAGCTTTACGACAGGGGGAGATGGCTACACCTTC. Translated: CASSFTTGGDGYTF. Drawing the rest from reference TRBV7-9 and TRBJ1-2, the complete variable domain is DTGVSQNPRHKITKRGQNVTFRCDPISEHNRLYWYRQTLGQGPEFLTYFQNEAQLEKSRLLSDRFSAERPKGSFSTLEIQRTEQGDSAMYLCASSFTTGGDGYTFGSGTRLTVV.

The chain uses TRBV2 and TRBJ2-3, with TRBD2 identical over 8 bases. The CDR3 totals 15 residues. Germline CDR1 SNHLY, CDR2 FYNNEI. V shed 3 bases, J shed 4 bases, and the junction held 6 bases outside the gene matches. The CDR3 reads CASSDRAGGPDTQYF. CDR3 DNA sequence: TGTGCCAGCAGTGACCGGGCGGGGGGACCAGATACGCAGTATTTT.

The chain carries TRBV15 and TRBJ1-5; 10 bases agree with TRBD1. Germline V gene data show CDR1 as LNHNV and CDR2 as YYDKDF (reference sequence). The CDR3 is made up of 16 amino acids. V lost 0 bases, J lost 12 bases, and 11 bases stayed unmatched. CDR3 coding DNA: TGTGCCACCAGCAGAGATTTGGGACAGGGGCTCATCGGCCAGCATTTT. Protein product: CATSRDLGQGLIGQHF.

The V and J genes are TRBV4-3 and TRBJ2-3; D is uncertain. This CDR3 region has 18 residues. Trimming removed 0 bases at V and 2 bases at J, with 18 bases between. CDR1 is LGHNA, CDR2 YSLEER, per germline. CDR3 sequence (DNA): TGCGCCAGCAGCCAAGAATACCTCCCCTCCTACTTCACAGATACGCAGTATTTT. Translated: CASSQEYLPSYFTDTQYF.

The chain joins TRBV6-6 to TRBJ1-1, with a tentative D call TRBD1 (6 bases). CDR3 size: 12 residues. Germline-derived CDR1 and CDR2 are MNHNY and SVGAGI (reference sequence). Trimming took 6 bases from V and 5 from J, leaving 10 bases between them. This chain's CDR3 is CASSPGVTEAFF. The DNA of the CDR3 is TGTGCCAGCAGCCCAGGGGTGACTGAAGCTTTCTTT.

The chain joins TRBV29-1 to TRBJ1-5, with TRBD1 identical over 9 bases. CDR1 and CDR2 (germline): SQVTM, ANQGSEA. J was trimmed by 4 bases and V by 4 bases; bases with no gene match: 2. The CDR3 is made up of 13 amino acids. The CDR3 DNA is TGCAGCGTTGGGGACAGGGAAAATCAGCCCCAGCATTTT. It yields the protein CSVGDRENQPQHF.